This T cell receptor (beta chain) derives from a study of shared clonotypes between healthy human individuals. The CDR3 length is 15 residues. The ends were cut back, 3 bases at V and 7 bases at J, with 15 bases in the middle. The germline CDR1 and CDR2 sequences are MNHNY and SVGAGI (reference sequence). Notes on this clone: The target antigen is unknown.

Nashville, Tennessee was home to all donors, each a Caucasian adult. CD4+ cell separation produced CD45RA+ naive and CD45RA-negative memory subsets. Assay used: immunoSEQ multiplex PCR; TCRdb lists only in-frame clones, some missing. Of hundreds of thousands of clones detected, 73% appear once; the ten largest clones hold around 2%. Study results and caveats: Non-shared clonotypes showed lower generation probabilities than clonotypes common to all four donors. It was the few donors that limited the genetic and exposure-history diversity represented.

The chain uses TRBV6-6 and TRBJ2-2, with D perhaps matching TRBD1 (6 bases). This receptor was identified in a woman aged 25 to 39 in good health. The sample comprised memory CD4+ T cells sorted from blood. Subset meaning: CD45RA-negative fraction. Here the CDR3 reads CASSYNAGAGGELFF. Written as DNA, the CDR3 is TGTGCCAGCAGTTATAATGCAGGGGCAGGCGGGGAGCTGTTTTTT.